This TCR beta chain originates from a study of T-cell memory formation after mild COVID-19. General study points: Memory cells collected pre-infection included some clones that later responded, suggesting cross-reactive memory joined.

The V and J ends lost 5 bases and 5 bases respectively, with 13 bases between them. CDR3 length equals 13 residues. Germline CDR1 and CDR2: SGHNT and YENEEA. This clonotype came up a few times. Antigen: not known. In TCRdb, the 5' RACE reads were re-called with MiXCR into one record per CDR3 protein. Counted here are nearly 350,000 distinct CDR3 sequences, over 10% occurring once; the ten biggest clones make up over 20%. This sequence joins TRBV11-3 and TRBJ2-7; D possibly matches TRBD1 or TRBD2 (6 bases each). The TCR was taken from a man between 18 and 35 years old who had mild COVID-19 (a few samples of this study predate the infection). Cell type and time point are not known. Specimen: PBMCs or a T cell subset sorted from them (not recorded which). CDR3 region: CASSPGAGHEQYF. CDR3 DNA sequence: TGTGCCAGCAGCCCGGGGGCTGGGCACGAGCAGTACTTC.